The rows below give T cell receptor beta chains drawn from one sample of a study of patients and donors after allogeneic stem cell transplantation. Each CDR3 protein is one row after TCRdb ran MiXCR on the RT-PCR reads. The table records under 200,000 distinct CDR3 sequences, about 30% of them present only once. Sequencing was performed on blood, either unsorted or a sorted T cell fraction (not recorded which). The receptors come from a human donor who was either an allogeneic HSCT recipient or a stem cell or donor lymphocyte infusion donor (not recorded which). It is not recorded whose cells these are; they may come from a transplant donor. Both conserved end residues are part of each CDR3. Each record gives: D gene, V gene, clone size, J gene, CDR3 protein, CDR3 DNA. A D gene is named only where the DNA matches it firmly. Where a row states a size, it is once, few, many or the class of an expanded clone; other rows omit it.

D gene: TRBD1; V gene: TRBV12-3/TRBV12-4; clone size: .; J gene: TRBJ2-5; CDR3 protein: CASGRQGKETQYF; CDR3 DNA: TGTGCCAGCGGTAGACAGGGAAAGGAGACCCAGTACTTC
D gene: .; V gene: TRBV20-1; clone size: .; J gene: TRBJ2-3; CDR3 protein: CSARQISTQYF; CDR3 DNA: TGCAGTGCTAGGCAGATTAGTACGCAGTATTTT
D gene: .; V gene: TRBV7-9; clone size: few; J gene: TRBJ2-3; CDR3 protein: CASSFSTGVIADTQYF; CDR3 DNA: TGTGCCAGCAGCTTCAGCACCGGGGTAATTGCAGATACGCAGTATTTT
D gene: .; V gene: TRBV9; clone size: few; J gene: TRBJ2-7; CDR3 protein: CASSPWPSGEQYF; CDR3 DNA: TGTGCCAGCAGCCCTTGGCCCTCGGGGGAGCAGTACTTC
D gene: TRBD2; V gene: TRBV27; clone size: few; J gene: TRBJ2-7; CDR3 protein: CASSSLTSAHYEQYF; CDR3 DNA: TGTGCCAGCAGTTCCCTGACTAGCGCCCACTACGAGCAGTACTTC
D gene: TRBD1; V gene: TRBV12-3/TRBV12-4; clone size: few; J gene: TRBJ2-5; CDR3 protein: CASSLRRTGETQYF; CDR3 DNA: TGTGCCAGCAGTTTAAGGAGGACAGGGGAGACCCAGTACTTC
D gene: .; V gene: TRBV6-5; clone size: once; J gene: TRBJ2-7; CDR3 protein: CASSYSGLGDIYEQYF; CDR3 DNA: TGTGCCAGCAGTTACTCCGGACTGGGGGACATCTACGAGCAGTACTTC
D gene: .; V gene: TRBV5-1; clone size: .; J gene: TRBJ2-7; CDR3 protein: CASSSSGALYEQYF; CDR3 DNA: TGCGCCAGCAGCTCGTCCGGAGCCCTCTACGAGCAGTACTTC
D gene: .; V gene: TRBV20-1; clone size: .; J gene: TRBJ1-5; CDR3 protein: CSAHKGSNSNQPQHF; CDR3 DNA: TGCAGTGCTCACAAGGGATCTAATAGCAATCAGCCCCAGCATTTT
D gene: .; V gene: TRBV12-3/TRBV12-4; clone size: .; J gene: TRBJ1-1; CDR3 protein: CASSFGQTNTEAFF; CDR3 DNA: TGTGCCAGCAGTTTCGGACAGACTAACACTGAAGCTTTCTTT
D gene: .; V gene: TRBV6-2/TRBV6-3; clone size: .; J gene: TRBJ2-1; CDR3 protein: CASSYSGWEQEQFF; CDR3 DNA: TGTGCCAGCAGTTACTCGGGCTGGGAACAGGAGCAGTTCTTC
D gene: .; V gene: TRBV25-1; clone size: .; J gene: TRBJ2-7; CDR3 protein: CASSASDLYEQYF; CDR3 DNA: TGTGCCAGCAGTGCCTCAGACTTATACGAGCAGTACTTC
D gene: TRBD2; V gene: TRBV6-6; clone size: .; J gene: TRBJ2-1; CDR3 protein: CASSWVTSGYNEQFF; CDR3 DNA: TGTGCCAGCAGTTGGGTGACTAGCGGTTACAATGAGCAGTTCTTC
D gene: TRBD2; V gene: TRBV20-1; clone size: .; J gene: TRBJ2-3; CDR3 protein: CSELAVGTDTQYF; CDR3 DNA: TGCAGTGAGCTAGCGGTGGGCACAGATACGCAGTATTTT
D gene: .; V gene: TRBV9; clone size: many; J gene: TRBJ1-1; CDR3 protein: CASSENQVALRAGEAFF; CDR3 DNA: TGTGCCAGCAGCGAGAACCAAGTAGCGTTGCGTGCCGGGGAAGCTTTCTTT